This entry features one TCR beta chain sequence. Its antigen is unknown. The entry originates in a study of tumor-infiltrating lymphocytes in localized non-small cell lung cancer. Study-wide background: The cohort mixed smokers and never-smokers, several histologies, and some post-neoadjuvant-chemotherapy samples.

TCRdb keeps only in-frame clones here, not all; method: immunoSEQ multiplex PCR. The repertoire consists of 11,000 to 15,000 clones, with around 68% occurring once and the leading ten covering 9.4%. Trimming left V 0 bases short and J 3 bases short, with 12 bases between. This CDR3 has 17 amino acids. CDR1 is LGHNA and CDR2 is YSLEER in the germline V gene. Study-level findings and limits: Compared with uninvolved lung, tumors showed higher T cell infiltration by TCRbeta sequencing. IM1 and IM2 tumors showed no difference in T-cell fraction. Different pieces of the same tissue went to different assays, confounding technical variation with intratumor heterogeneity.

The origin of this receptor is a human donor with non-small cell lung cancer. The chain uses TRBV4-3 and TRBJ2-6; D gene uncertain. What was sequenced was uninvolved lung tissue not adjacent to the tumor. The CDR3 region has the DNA TGCGCCAGCAGCCAAGAGAGTACATACGGTGGGGCCAACGTCCTGACTTTC. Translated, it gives CASSQESTYGGANVLTF.